Listed here are 16 T cell receptor beta chains from one sample, sequenced in a study of cytomegalovirus exposure and HLA in healthy donors. Only in-frame clones appear in the TCRdb table, and some are missing; sequencing was by immunoSEQ multiplex PCR. The data show 250,000 to 300,000 clones, with approximately 86% seen just once and less than 1.2% held by the top ten. Sequencing input: PBMCs. The receptors were sampled from a woman younger than 30 in good health and CMV-seronegative.

This chain uses TRBV25-1 with TRBJ2-3; possibly TRBD2 for D (5 bases). The V end was cut by 1 base, the J end by 8 bases, with 7 bases between. Germline V CDR1 and CDR2: MGHDK, SYGVNS. This CDR3 contains 12 residues. The CDR3 here is CASSEWLATQYF. CDR3 DNA: TGTGCCAGCAGTGAATGGCTAGCTACGCAGTATTTT.

CDR3 sequence: CASSFAVQETQYF. The CDR3 bases are TGTGCCAGCAGCTTCGCGGTCCAAGAGACCCAGTACTTC. The genes are TRBV7-2 and TRBJ2-5; no reliable D call. Looked up from germline, CDR1 is SGHTA and CDR2 is FQGNSA. This CDR3 has 13 amino acids. V gave up 3 bases and J gave up 1 base, with 6 bases separating them.

This sequence joins TRBV7-2 and TRBJ2-1; a possible D gene is TRBD1 (7 bases). This CDR3 has 17 amino acids. CDR1 SGHTA and CDR2 FQGNSA come from the germline V gene. Trimming pared 1 base from V and 0 bases from J, leaving 13 bases between. In DNA, the CDR3 is TGTGCCAGCAGCTTAGGGTCCCAGGGGGGCTCCTACAATGAGCAGTTCTTC. Translating gives CASSLGSQGGSYNEQFF.

V is TRBV28 and J is TRBJ2-7, with TRBD1 identical over 12 bases. This CDR3 spans 15 amino acids. Germline values: CDR1 MDHEN, CDR2 SYDVKM. Trimming took 7 bases from V and 6 from J; bases not matched to a gene: 10. The CDR3, as DNA: TGTGCCAGCAAAAAGGGGACAGGGGGCGCGGGCGAGCAGTACTTC. Translation gives CASKKGTGGAGEQYF.

The V gene is TRBV4-3, the J gene TRBJ1-1; perhaps TRBD1 as D (6 bases). CDR1 LGHNA and CDR2 YSLEER come from the germline V gene. Trimming removed 3 bases at V and 6 bases at J, with 11 bases between. This CDR3 has 13 amino acids. In nucleotides, the CDR3 is TGCGCCAGCAGCCACCGGGGGGGCCCTGAAGCTTTCTTT. Translating it yields CASSHRGGPEAFF.

This clone was observed a handful of times. J is TRBJ1-2 and V is TRBV7-2, with TRBD1 identical over 7 bases. V lost 4 bases to trimming and J lost 4 bases; unmatched junction nucleotides: 15. CDR3 length equals 17 residues. Germline CDR1 SGHTA, CDR2 FQGNSA. The CDR3 region is CASSSQDRPSGAYGYTF. CDR3 coding DNA: TGTGCCAGCAGCTCTCAGGACAGGCCCTCCGGGGCCTATGGCTACACCTTC.

The chain joins TRBV10-3 to TRBJ1-2, with 7 bases lining up with TRBD1. Germline-derived CDR1 and CDR2 are ENHRY and SYGVKD. This CDR3 contains 17 residues. The V gene end was trimmed by 3 bases and the J gene end by 2 bases; junction bases not matched to a gene: 12. Here the CDR3 reads CAISEDKGTAENYGYTF. The CDR3 DNA follows: TGTGCCATCAGTGAAGATAAAGGGACAGCAGAGAACTATGGCTACACCTTC.

J is TRBJ1-3 and V is TRBV9, with D maybe TRBD1 (6 bases). Trimming stripped 3 bases from V and 1 base from J, with 11 bases between. CDR3 length equals 15 residues. Germline V gives CDR1 SGDLS, CDR2 YYNGEE. CDR3 sequence: CASSADGQSGNTIYF. DNA of the CDR3: TGTGCCAGCAGCGCCGATGGACAGTCTGGAAACACCATATATTTT.

This clone was seen only a few times. The gene calls are TRBV29-1 and TRBJ1-2; the D gene is possibly TRBD1 (6 bases). Germline lookup yields CDR1 SQVTM and CDR2 ANQGSEA. The CDR3 spans 14 residues. Trimming stripped 0 bases from V and 4 bases from J, with 12 bases between. Written as DNA, the CDR3 is TGCAGCGTTGAAGACAGGACAGCTTCCTATGGCTACACCTTC. This codes for CSVEDRTASYGYTF.

The rearrangement joins TRBV28 to TRBJ2-7; 12 positions agree with TRBD1. Germline V gives CDR1 MDHEN, CDR2 SYDVKM. Germline trimming cut 4 bases from V and 7 bases from J; bases unmatched to any gene: 8. The CDR3 has 15 residues. In DNA, the CDR3 is TGTGCCAGCAGTTCACCGGGACAGGGGGCTCAAGAGCAGTACTTC. This codes for CASSSPGQGAQEQYF.

The rearrangement uses TRBV7-8 and TRBJ1-5, with D perhaps matching TRBD1 (5 bases). Trimming shortened V by 0 bases and J by 9 bases, and 12 bases separated the two germline ends. The CDR3 has 14 amino acids. The germline V gene has CDR1 SGHVS and CDR2 FQNEAQ. CDR3 in DNA: TGTGCCAGCAGCTTAGCGAGGGCGGGACGGCCCCAGCATTTT. Encoded protein: CASSLARAGRPQHF.

The chain combines TRBV4-3 with TRBJ2-7, with 9 bases identical to TRBD1. The CDR3 is 16 residues long. Germline V gene sequence: CDR1 LGHNA, CDR2 YSLEER. The J segment lost 3 bases and the V segment lost 1 base, leaving 7 bases of the junction unmatched. The CDR3 coding sequence is TGCGCCAGCAGCCAAGGGGACAAGGACAGGGGCTACGAGCAGTACTTC. Protein: CASSQGDKDRGYEQYF.

This chain uses TRBV11-1 with TRBJ2-7; unclear D gene. Germline-derived CDR1 and CDR2 are SGHAT and FQDESV (reference sequence). The V gene lost 1 base and the J gene lost 0 bases, with 13 bases spanning the gap. This CDR3 contains 16 residues. The CDR3 DNA reads TGTGCCAGCAGCTTAGGTCCCATCCTGAGCTCCTACGAGCAGTACTTC. Amino acid sequence: CASSLGPILSSYEQYF.

The J gene is TRBJ2-7, the V gene TRBV19; weak D call: TRBD1 (6 bases). Germline V CDR1 and CDR2: LNHDA, SQIVND (reference sequence). This CDR3 is 15 amino acids long. V lost 7 bases, J lost 1 base, and 17 bases lay in between. The CDR3: CASKPRQGLSYEQYF. DNA for the CDR3: TGTGCCAGTAAACCTCGGCAGGGGCTTTCCTACGAGCAGTACTTC.

Details on this clone: This CDR3 is also generated by other DNA sequences in the sample. The chain joins TRBV5-1 to TRBJ2-7, with D perhaps TRBD1 (5 bases). Germline V CDR1 and CDR2: SGHRS, YFSETQ. With 0 bases removed from V and 1 base from J, the gap between germline ends came to 5 bases. CDR3 length equals 13 residues. The CDR3 coding sequence is TGCGCCAGCAGCTTGGACAGGTCCTACGAGCAGTACTTC. Protein product: CASSLDRSYEQYF.

The chain recombines TRBV7-2 with TRBJ2-7; 7 bases align to TRBD1. V lost 5 bases and J lost 0; bases outside the gene matches: 7. The CDR3 consists of 15 residues. CDR1 is SGHTA and CDR2 is FQGNSA in the germline V gene. The CDR3: CASSPRDRSSYEQYF. The CDR3 region has the DNA TGTGCCAGCAGCCCCCGGGACAGATCCTCCTACGAGCAGTACTTC.